The T cell receptor beta chain under discussion was sequenced for a study of CD8+ T cells in alopecia areata. Sequencing used cDNA as its template, made by extracting RNA and reverse transcribing it. Some clones are missing from TCRdb's copy, which holds only in-frame ones; the method was immunoSEQ multiplex PCR. The sample holds some 44,000 clones, over 85% seen once. This clone was detected a few times. J lost 0 bases, V lost 3 bases, and 9 bases had no gene match. The length of the CDR3 is 17 residues. Germline V gene data show CDR1 as MNHEY and CDR2 as SMNVEV (reference sequence). Regarding treatment: oral pan-JAK inhibitor, 5-10 mg twice daily.

The receptor was isolated from a human donor with alopecia areata. Sequences were derived from CD8+ T cells sorted from blood, sampled at week 24, from a patient treated with tofacitinib. The chain couples TRBV27 to TRBJ2-3, with TRBD1 matching over 7 bases. CDR3 in DNA: TGTGCCAGCAGTTTCACAGGGGCTTTAGTTAGCACAGATACGCAGTATTTT. This translates into CASSFTGALVSTDTQYF.